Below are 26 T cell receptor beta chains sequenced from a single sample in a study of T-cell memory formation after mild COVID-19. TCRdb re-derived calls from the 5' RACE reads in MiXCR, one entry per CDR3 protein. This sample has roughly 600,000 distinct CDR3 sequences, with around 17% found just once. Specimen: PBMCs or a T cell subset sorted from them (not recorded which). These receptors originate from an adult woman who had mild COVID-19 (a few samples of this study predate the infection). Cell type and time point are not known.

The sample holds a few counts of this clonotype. The CDR3 DNA follows: TGCGCCAGCGGGATTAGCGGGGGGGCCAATGAGCAGTTCTTC. Its translation: CASGISGGANEQFF. The chain has TRBV5-1 and TRBJ2-1; 11 bases align to TRBD2. The CDR3 is made up of 14 amino acids. Germline CDR1 and CDR2: SGHRS and YFSETQ. V lost 7 bases and J lost 6; bases outside the gene matches: 6.

The chain's CDR3 is CASSPRQGWSYGYTF. The CDR3 DNA is TGCGCCAGCAGCCCCCGACAGGGGTGGTCCTATGGCTACACCTTC. The chain couples TRBV5-1 to TRBJ1-2, with 8 positions matching TRBD1. CDR3 length: 15 residues. Germline assignment: CDR1 SGHRS and CDR2 YFSETQ. V gave up 4 bases and J gave up 4 bases; unmatched junction bases: 9.

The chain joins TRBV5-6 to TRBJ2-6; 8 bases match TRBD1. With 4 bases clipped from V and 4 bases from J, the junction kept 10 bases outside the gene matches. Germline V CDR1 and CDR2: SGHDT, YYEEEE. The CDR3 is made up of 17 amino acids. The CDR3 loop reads CASSASGQGWGANVLTF. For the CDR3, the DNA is TGTGCCAGCAGCGCGAGCGGACAGGGCTGGGGGGCCAACGTCCTGACTTTC.

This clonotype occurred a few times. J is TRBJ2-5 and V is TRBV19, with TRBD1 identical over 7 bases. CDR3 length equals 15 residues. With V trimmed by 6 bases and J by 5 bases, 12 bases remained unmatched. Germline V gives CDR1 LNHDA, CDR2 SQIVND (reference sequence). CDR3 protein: CASSQGTAVRETQYF. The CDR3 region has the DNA TGTGCCAGTAGCCAAGGGACAGCGGTTCGGGAGACCCAGTACTTC.

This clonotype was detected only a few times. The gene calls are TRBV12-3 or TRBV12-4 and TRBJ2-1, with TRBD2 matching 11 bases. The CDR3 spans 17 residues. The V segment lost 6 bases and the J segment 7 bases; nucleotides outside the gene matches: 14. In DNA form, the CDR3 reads TGTGCCAGCAGCACCCTTTTAGCGGGGGGGCCGGGGAATGAGCAGTTCTTC. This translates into CASSTLLAGGPGNEQFF.

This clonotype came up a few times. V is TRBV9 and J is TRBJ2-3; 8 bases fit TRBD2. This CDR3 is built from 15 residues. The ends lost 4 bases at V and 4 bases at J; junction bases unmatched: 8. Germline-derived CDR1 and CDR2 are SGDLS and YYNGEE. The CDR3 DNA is TGTGCCAGCAGCTTAGGACTAGCCTCTTCAGATACGCAGTATTTT. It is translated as CASSLGLASSDTQYF. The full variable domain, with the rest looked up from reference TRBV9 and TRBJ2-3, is DSGVTQTPKHLITATGQRVTLRCSPRSGDLSVYWYQQSLDQGLQFLIQYYNGEERAKGNILERFSAQQFPDLHSELNLSSLELGDSALYFCASSLGLASSDTQYFGPGTRLTVL.

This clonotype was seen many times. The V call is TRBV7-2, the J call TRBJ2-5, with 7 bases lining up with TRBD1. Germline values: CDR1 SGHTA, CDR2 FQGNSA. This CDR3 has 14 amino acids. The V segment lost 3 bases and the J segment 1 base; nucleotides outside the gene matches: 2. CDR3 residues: CASSFGTVQETQYF. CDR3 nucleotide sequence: TGTGCCAGCAGCTTTGGGACAGTCCAAGAGACCCAGTACTTC.

The CDR3 DNA sequence: TGCAGTGCTAGAGATCAAAGGCCGCAGTTCTTC. It yields the protein CSARDQRPQFF. The chain combines TRBV20-1 with TRBJ2-1; D is unresolved. V gave up 0 bases and J gave up 12 bases, with 9 bases separating them. This CDR3 contains 11 residues. Germline V gene data show CDR1 as DFQATT and CDR2 as SNEGSKA (reference sequence).

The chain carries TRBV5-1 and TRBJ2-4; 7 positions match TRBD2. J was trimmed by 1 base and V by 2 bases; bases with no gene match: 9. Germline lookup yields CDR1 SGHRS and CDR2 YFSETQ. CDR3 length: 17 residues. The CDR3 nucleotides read TGCGCCAGCAGCTTCACCAGAGCGGGATTGGCCAAAAACATTCAGTACTTC. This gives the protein CASSFTRAGLAKNIQYF.

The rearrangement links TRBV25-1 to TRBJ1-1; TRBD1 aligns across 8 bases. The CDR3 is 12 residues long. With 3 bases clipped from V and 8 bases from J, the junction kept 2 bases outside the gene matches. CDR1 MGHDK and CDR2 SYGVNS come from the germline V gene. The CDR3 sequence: CASSDSGGEAFF. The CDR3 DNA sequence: TGTGCCAGCAGTGACTCAGGGGGCGAAGCTTTCTTT.

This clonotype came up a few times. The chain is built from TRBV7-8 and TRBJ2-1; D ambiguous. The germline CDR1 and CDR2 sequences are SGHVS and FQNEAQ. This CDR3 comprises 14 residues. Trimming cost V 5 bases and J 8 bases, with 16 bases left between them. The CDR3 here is CASSPRKGVHEQFF. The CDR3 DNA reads TGTGCCAGCAGCCCCCGTAAGGGTGTCCATGAGCAGTTCTTC. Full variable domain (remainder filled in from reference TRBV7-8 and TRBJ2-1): GAGVSQSPRYKVAKRGQDVALRCDPISGHVSLFWYQQALGQGPEFLTYFQNEAQLDKSGLPSDRFFAERPEGSVSTLKIQRTQQEDSAVYLCASSPRKGVHEQFFGPGTRLTVL.

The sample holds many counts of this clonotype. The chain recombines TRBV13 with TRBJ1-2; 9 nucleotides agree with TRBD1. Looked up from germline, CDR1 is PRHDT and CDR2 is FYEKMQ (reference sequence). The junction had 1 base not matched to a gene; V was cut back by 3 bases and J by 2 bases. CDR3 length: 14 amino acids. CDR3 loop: CASSLGTGNYGYTF. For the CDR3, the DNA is TGTGCCAGCAGCTTGGGGACAGGGAACTATGGCTACACCTTC.

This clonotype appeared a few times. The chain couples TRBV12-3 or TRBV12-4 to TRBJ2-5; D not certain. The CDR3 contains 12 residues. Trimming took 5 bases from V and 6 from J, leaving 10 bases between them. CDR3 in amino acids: CASSIDGQTQYF. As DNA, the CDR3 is TGTGCCAGCAGTATCGACGGTCAGACCCAGTACTTC.

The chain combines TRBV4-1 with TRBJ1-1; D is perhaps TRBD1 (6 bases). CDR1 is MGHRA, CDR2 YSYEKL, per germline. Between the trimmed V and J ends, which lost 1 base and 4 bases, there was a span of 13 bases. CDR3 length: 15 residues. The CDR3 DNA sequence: TGCGCCAGCAGCCAAGGGGGGCTTGGGGGCACTGAAGCTTTCTTT. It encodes CASSQGGLGGTEAFF.

CDR3 nucleotide sequence: TGTGCCAGTAGTATTCGTTTGGGACAGGGGGTATATACTGAAGCTTTCTTT. Its protein product is CASSIRLGQGVYTEAFF. The V and J genes are TRBV19 and TRBJ1-1; 11 bases map to TRBD1. CDR3 length: 17 amino acids. Germline trimming cut 3 bases from V and 5 bases from J; bases unmatched to any gene: 11. CDR1 LNHDA and CDR2 SQIVND come from the germline V gene (reference sequence).

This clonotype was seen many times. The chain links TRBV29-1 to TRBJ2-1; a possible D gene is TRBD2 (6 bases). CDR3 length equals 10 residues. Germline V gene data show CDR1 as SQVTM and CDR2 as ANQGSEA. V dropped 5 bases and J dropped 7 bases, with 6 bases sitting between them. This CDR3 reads CSVRGNEQFF. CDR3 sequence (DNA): TGCAGCGTTCGGGGGAATGAGCAGTTCTTC.

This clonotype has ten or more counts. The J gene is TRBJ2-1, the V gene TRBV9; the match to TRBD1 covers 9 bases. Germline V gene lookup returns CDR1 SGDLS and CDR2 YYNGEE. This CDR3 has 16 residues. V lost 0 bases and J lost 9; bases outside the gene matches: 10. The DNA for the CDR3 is TGTGCCAGCAGCGTAGCCCCGGGGACAGGGTTAAGTGAGCAGTTCTTC. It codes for CASSVAPGTGLSEQFF.

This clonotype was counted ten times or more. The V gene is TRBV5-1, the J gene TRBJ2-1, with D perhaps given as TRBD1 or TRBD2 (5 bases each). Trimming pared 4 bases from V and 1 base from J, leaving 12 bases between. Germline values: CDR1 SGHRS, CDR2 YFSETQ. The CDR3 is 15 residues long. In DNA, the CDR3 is TGCGCCAGCAGCGGGGACGGCTTATCCTACAATGAGCAGTTCTTC. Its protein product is CASSGDGLSYNEQFF.

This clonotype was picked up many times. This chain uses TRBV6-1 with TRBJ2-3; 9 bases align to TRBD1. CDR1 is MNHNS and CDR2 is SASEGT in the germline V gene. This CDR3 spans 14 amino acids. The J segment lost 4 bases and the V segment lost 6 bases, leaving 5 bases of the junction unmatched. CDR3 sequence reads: CASRKQGAADTQYF. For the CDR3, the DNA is TGTGCCAGCAGGAAACAGGGGGCCGCAGATACGCAGTATTTT.

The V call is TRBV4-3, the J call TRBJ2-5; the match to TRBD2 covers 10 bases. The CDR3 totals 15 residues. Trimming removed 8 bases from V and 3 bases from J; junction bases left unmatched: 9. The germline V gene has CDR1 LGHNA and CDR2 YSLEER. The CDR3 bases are TGCGCCAGCCCCATGAGCGGGAGGGTAAAAGAGACCCAGTACTTC. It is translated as CASPMSGRVKETQYF.

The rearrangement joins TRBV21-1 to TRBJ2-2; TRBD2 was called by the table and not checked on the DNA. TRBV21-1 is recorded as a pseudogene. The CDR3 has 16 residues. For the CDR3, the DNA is TGTGCCAGCAACGGGACTAGCGGGGTGAACACCGGGGAGCTGTTTTTT. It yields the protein CASNGTSGVNTGELFF.

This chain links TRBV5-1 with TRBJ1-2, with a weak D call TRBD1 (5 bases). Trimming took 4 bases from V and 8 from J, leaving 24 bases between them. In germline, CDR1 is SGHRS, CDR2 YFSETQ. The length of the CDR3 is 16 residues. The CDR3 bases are TGCGCCAGCAGCGCGGACGGCGTGGTCCGTTGGGACGGCTACACCTTC. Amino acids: CASSADGVVRWDGYTF.

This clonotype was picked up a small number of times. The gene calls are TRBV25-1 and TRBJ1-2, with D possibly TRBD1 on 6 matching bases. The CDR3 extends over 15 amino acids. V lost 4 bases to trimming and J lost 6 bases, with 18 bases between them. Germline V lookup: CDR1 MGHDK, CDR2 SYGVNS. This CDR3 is CASSARTEGINGYTF. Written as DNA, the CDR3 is TGTGCCAGCAGTGCCCGGACAGAAGGGATCAATGGCTACACCTTC.

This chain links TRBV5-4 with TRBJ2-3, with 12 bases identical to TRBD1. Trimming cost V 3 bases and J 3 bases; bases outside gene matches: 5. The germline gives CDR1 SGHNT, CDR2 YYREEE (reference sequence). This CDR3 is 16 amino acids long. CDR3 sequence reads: CASSSRGQGATDTQYF. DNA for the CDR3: TGTGCCAGCAGCTCCCGGGGACAGGGGGCAACAGATACGCAGTATTTT.

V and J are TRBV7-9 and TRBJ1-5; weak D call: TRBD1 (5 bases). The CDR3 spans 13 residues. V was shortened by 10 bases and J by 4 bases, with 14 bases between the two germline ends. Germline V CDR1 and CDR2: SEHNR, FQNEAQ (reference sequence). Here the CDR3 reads CATGGGRNQPQHF. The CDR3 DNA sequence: TGTGCCACCGGTGGGGGGAGAAATCAGCCCCAGCATTTT.

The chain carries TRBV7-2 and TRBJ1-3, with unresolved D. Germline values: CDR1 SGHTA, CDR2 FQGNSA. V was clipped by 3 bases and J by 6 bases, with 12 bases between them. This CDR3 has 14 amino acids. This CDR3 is CASSFFVEVNTIYF. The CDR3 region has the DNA TGTGCCAGCAGCTTTTTTGTGGAAGTAAACACCATATATTTT.